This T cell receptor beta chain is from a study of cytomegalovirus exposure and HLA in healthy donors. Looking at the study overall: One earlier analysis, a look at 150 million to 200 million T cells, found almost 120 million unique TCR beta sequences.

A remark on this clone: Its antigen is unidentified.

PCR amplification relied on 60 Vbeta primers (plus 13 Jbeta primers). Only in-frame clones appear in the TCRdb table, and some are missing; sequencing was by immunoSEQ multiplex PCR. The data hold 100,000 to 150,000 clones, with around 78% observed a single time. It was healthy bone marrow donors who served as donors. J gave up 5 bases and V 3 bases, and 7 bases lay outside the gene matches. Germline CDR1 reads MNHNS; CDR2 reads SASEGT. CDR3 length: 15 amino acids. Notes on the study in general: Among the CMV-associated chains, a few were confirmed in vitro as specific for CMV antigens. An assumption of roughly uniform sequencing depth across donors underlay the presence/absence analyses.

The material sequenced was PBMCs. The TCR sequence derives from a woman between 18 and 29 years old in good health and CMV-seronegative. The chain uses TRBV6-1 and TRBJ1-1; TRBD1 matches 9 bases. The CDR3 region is CASSDPQGARTEAFF. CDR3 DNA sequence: TGTGCCAGCAGTGACCCACAGGGGGCAAGGACTGAAGCTTTCTTT.